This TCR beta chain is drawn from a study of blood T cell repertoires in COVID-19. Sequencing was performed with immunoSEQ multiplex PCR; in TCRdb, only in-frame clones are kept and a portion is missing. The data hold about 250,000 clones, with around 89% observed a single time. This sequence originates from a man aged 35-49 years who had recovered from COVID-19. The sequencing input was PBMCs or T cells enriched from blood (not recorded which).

DNA of the CDR3: TGTGCCAGCAGTTTATCTCGGAGCATGAACACTGAAGCTTTCTTT. It encodes CASSLSRSMNTEAFF. The V and J genes are TRBV28 and TRBJ1-1; D gene uncertain. The CDR3 sequence is 15 residues long. Germline CDR1 MDHEN, CDR2 SYDVKM. Trimming pared 1 base from V and 0 bases from J, leaving 9 bases between.